The 29 T cell receptor beta chains below all came from one sample that was sequenced in a study of blood T cell repertoires in COVID-19. Assay: immunoSEQ multiplex PCR; the TCRdb copy retains only in-frame clones and omits some. The data show about 180,000 clones, approximately 91% seen once. The sample taken for sequencing was peripheral blood. The receptors were sampled from a man in his forties or fifties with acute or convalescent COVID-19.

CDR3 nucleotides: TGTGCCAGCTCACCCCGGGGGGTCGGCAATCAGCCCCAGCATTTT. Protein sequence: CASSPRGVGNQPQHF. The chain joins TRBV18 to TRBJ1-5; D possibly corresponds to TRBD1 (5 bases). The germline V and J ends were trimmed by 3 bases and 2 bases, with 11 bases remaining between them. Germline CDR1 KGHSH, CDR2 LQKENI. The CDR3 is made up of 15 amino acids.

This clone has a single count. J is TRBJ2-1 and V is TRBV28; TRBD1 agrees at 9 bases. V lost 6 bases, J lost 0 bases, and 3 bases stayed unmatched. Germline V gene data show CDR1 as MDHEN and CDR2 as SYDVKM. This CDR3 is 15 amino acids long. As DNA, the CDR3 is TGTGCCAGCAGACGACAGGGGGACTCCTACAATGAGCAGTTCTTC. Translating gives CASRRQGDSYNEQFF. Full variable domain (missing parts from reference TRBV28 and TRBJ2-1): DVKVTQSSRYLVKRTGEKVFLECVQDMDHENMFWYRQDPGLGLRLIYFSYDVKMKEKGDIPEGYSVSREKKERFSLILESASTNQTSMYLCASRRQGDSYNEQFFGPGTRLTVL.

This clone was seen a few times. The CDR3 is CASRQELDQPQHF. CDR3 sequence (DNA): TGCGCCAGCAGACAGGAGCTCGATCAGCCCCAGCATTTT. The rearrangement joins TRBV5-1 to TRBJ1-5; TRBD1 might be the D (5 bases). Trimming pared 5 bases from V and 5 bases from J, leaving 11 bases between. The germline V gene has CDR1 SGHRS and CDR2 YFSETQ. The CDR3 sequence is 13 residues long.

The chain carries TRBV4-1 and TRBJ1-3; D gene ambiguous. Trimming left V 0 bases short and J 2 bases short, with 11 bases between. This CDR3 spans 16 amino acids. Germline lookup yields CDR1 MGHRA and CDR2 YSYEKL. CDR3 sequence: CASSQDRSIAGNTIYF. The CDR3 DNA reads TGCGCCAGCAGCCAAGATCGGAGTATAGCTGGAAACACCATATATTTT.

This sequence joins TRBV24-1 and TRBJ1-1; D gene uncertain. The V gene's germline CDR1 is KGHDR and CDR2 SFDVKD. The CDR3 covers 14 residues. Trimming left V 3 bases short and J 2 bases short, with 9 bases between. As DNA, the CDR3 is TGTGCCACCAGTGATCTCTCAGATAACACTGAAGCTTTCTTT. Protein product: CATSDLSDNTEAFF.

This chain links TRBV19 with TRBJ1-4; D call uncertain. Germline V lookup: CDR1 LNHDA, CDR2 SQIVND (reference sequence). The CDR3 covers 12 residues. With 4 bases removed from V and 8 bases from J, the gap between germline ends came to 8 bases. The CDR3 nucleotides read TGTGCCAGTAGTACAAGTGGCGAAAAACTGTTTTTT. It specifies CASSTSGEKLFF.

The genes are TRBV27 and TRBJ2-3, with TRBD1 matching 7 bases. The CDR3 totals 16 residues. CDR1 is MNHEY, CDR2 SMNVEV, per germline (reference sequence). The trim removed 7 bases at V and 3 bases at J, leaving 13 bases unmatched. CDR3 nucleotides: TGTGCCAGCAAGCCGGGACAGACACTTCGGACAGATACGCAGTATTTT. This encodes CASKPGQTLRTDTQYF.

This clone was recorded a few times. This rearrangement joins TRBV14 to TRBJ2-1; 7 nucleotides agree with TRBD1. The V gene's germline CDR1 is SGHDN and CDR2 FVKESK. This CDR3 comprises 15 residues. V lost 4 bases and J lost 5; bases outside the gene matches: 8. This chain's CDR3 is CASSRLGTVDNEQFF. The CDR3 DNA follows: TGTGCCAGCAGCCGCCTCGGGACAGTGGACAATGAGCAGTTCTTC.

CDR3 residues: CANQGPPVAEAFF. The CDR3 region has the DNA TGTGCCAACCAGGGGCCCCCAGTTGCTGAAGCTTTCTTT. The chain recombines TRBV7-2 with TRBJ1-1; a possible D gene is TRBD1 (6 bases). The V end lost 10 bases, the J end lost 6 bases, and 18 bases lay between the germline ends. CDR3 length equals 13 residues. Germline loops: CDR1 SGHTA, CDR2 FQGNSA. Filled out from reference TRBV7-2 and TRBJ1-1, the complete variable domain reads GAGVSQSPSNKVTEKGKDVELRCDPISGHTALYWYRQSLGQGLEFLIYFQGNSAPDKSGLPSDRFSAERTGGSVSTLTIQRTQQEDSAVYLCANQGPPVAEAFFGQGTRLTVV.

The J gene is TRBJ2-1, the V gene TRBV6-5; TRBD2 matches 12 bases. This CDR3 has 15 amino acids. The V gene end was trimmed by 6 bases and the J gene end by 8 bases; junction bases not matched to a gene: 8. Germline CDR1 and CDR2: MNHEY and SVGAGI. The CDR3 region has the DNA TGTGCCAGCAGCACAACTAGCGGGGGGTCTGATGAGCAGTTCTTC. This codes for CASSTTSGGSDEQFF.

The chain carries TRBV19 and TRBJ1-2; D remains ambiguous. V lost 6 bases, J lost 4 bases, and 6 bases lay in between. CDR3 length equals 11 residues. CDR1 and CDR2 (germline): LNHDA, SQIVND (reference sequence). This chain's CDR3 is CASSGSYGYTF. In nucleotides, the CDR3 is TGTGCCAGTAGCGGGAGCTATGGCTACACCTTC.

The V gene is TRBV27, the J gene TRBJ2-2; D is unclear. Trimming removed 4 bases at V and 8 bases at J, with 11 bases between. From germline, CDR1 is MNHEY and CDR2 SMNVEV (reference sequence). The CDR3 extends over 13 amino acids. This CDR3 reads CASSSVRLGELFF. CDR3 nucleotides: TGTGCCAGCAGTTCGGTACGGTTGGGGGAGCTGTTTTTT.

The rearrangement links TRBV7-3 to TRBJ2-5, with TRBD1 matching 8 bases. The V segment lost 2 bases and the J segment 5 bases; nucleotides outside the gene matches: 4. CDR1 and CDR2 (germline): SGHTA, FQGTGA. The CDR3 extends over 14 amino acids. The CDR3 here is CASSLSGGAETQYF. The CDR3 region has the DNA TGTGCCAGCAGCTTATCAGGGGGCGCGGAGACCCAGTACTTC.

The gene calls are TRBV3-1 (or the pseudogene TRBV3-2) and TRBJ1-2, with 10 nucleotides matching TRBD1. Germline-derived CDR1 and CDR2 are LGHDT and YNNKEL (reference sequence). This CDR3 region has 18 residues. The V and J ends lost 4 bases and 4 bases, in that order; junction bases with no gene match: 15. The CDR3 loop reads CASSPFSGTGDASYGYTF. The CDR3 DNA reads TGTGCCAGCAGCCCCTTCTCCGGGACAGGGGATGCTAGCTATGGCTACACCTTC.

CDR3: CASSPWTGKEDGYTF. CDR3 nucleotide sequence: TGTGCCAGCTCACCTTGGACAGGGAAGGAAGATGGCTACACCTTC. J is TRBJ1-2 and V is TRBV18; 8 positions agree with TRBD1. V lost 3 bases and J lost 6; bases outside the gene matches: 9. From germline, CDR1 is KGHSH and CDR2 LQKENI. This CDR3 has 15 amino acids.

The genes are TRBV27 and TRBJ2-1; D gene ambiguous. V lost 1 base, J lost 4 bases, and 11 bases lay in between. In germline, CDR1 is MNHEY, CDR2 SMNVEV (reference sequence). The CDR3 contains 15 residues. The CDR3 nucleotides are TGTGCCAGCAGTTTATACAACCAACATTACAATGAGCAGTTCTTC. It is translated as CASSLYNQHYNEQFF.

The chain has TRBV28 and TRBJ1-1; D unclear. The CDR3 sequence is 17 residues long. From germline, CDR1 is MDHEN and CDR2 SYDVKM. The ends were cut back, 5 bases at V and 5 bases at J, with 24 bases in the middle. The CDR3 region has the DNA TGTGCCAGCAGTCCTAGAAGCTGGAGCCCAACCGGTACTGAAGCTTTCTTT. Its protein is CASSPRSWSPTGTEAFF.

The chain uses TRBV29-1 and TRBJ2-5, with D possibly being TRBD2 (5 bases). Trimming took off 5 bases at V and 5 bases at J, with 12 bases between the two ends. CDR1 is SQVTM, CDR2 ANQGSEA, per germline. This CDR3 contains 12 residues. The CDR3 here is CSVWETYETQYF. CDR3 coding DNA: TGCAGCGTTTGGGAGACTTACGAGACCCAGTACTTC.

The chain joins TRBV6-5 to TRBJ1-3; D unresolved. Trimming removed 8 bases at V and 4 bases at J, with 18 bases between. Germline CDR1 reads MNHEY; CDR2 reads SVGAGI. This CDR3 has 15 residues. The CDR3 reads CASSRAFPLGNTIYF. DNA for the CDR3: TGTGCCAGCTCGCGGGCCTTTCCCCTGGGAAACACCATATATTTT.

V usage is TRBV29-1 and J usage is TRBJ2-7; a possible D gene is TRBD2 (5 bases). V lost 0 bases to trimming and J lost 1 base, with 10 bases between them. The germline V gene has CDR1 SQVTM and CDR2 ANQGSEA. This CDR3 has 14 residues. Here the CDR3 DNA reads TGCAGCGTTGAAGATCCCCCGGGATCCTACGAGCAGTACTTC. Translating gives CSVEDPPGSYEQYF.

The chain uses TRBV27 and TRBJ1-2; D gene unclear. The CDR3 spans 15 residues. Germline CDR1 is MNHEY and CDR2 is SMNVEV (reference sequence). The germline V and J ends were trimmed by 4 bases and 4 bases, with 16 bases remaining between them. The CDR3 sequence is CASSSWGGLGYGYTF. In nucleotides, the CDR3 is TGTGCCAGCAGTTCGTGGGGAGGCTTGGGCTATGGCTACACCTTC.

The chain links TRBV14 to TRBJ1-1; weak D call: TRBD1 (5 bases). Trimming stripped 3 bases from V and 5 bases from J, with 19 bases between. CDR1 is SGHDN, CDR2 FVKESK, per germline. This CDR3 has 16 amino acids. CDR3 in amino acids: CASSHRPRGSGTEAFF. The CDR3 DNA is TGTGCCAGCAGCCATCGGCCCCGGGGGTCCGGGACTGAAGCTTTCTTT.

V gene TRBV2 combines with J gene TRBJ1-5, with 7 bases identical to TRBD1. Trimming removed 6 bases from V and 0 bases from J; junction bases left unmatched: 2. The V gene's germline CDR1 is SNHLY and CDR2 FYNNEI. The CDR3 is 14 amino acids. This CDR3 reads CASSRGSSNQPQHF. The CDR3 nucleotides are TGTGCCAGCAGCAGGGGGTCTAGCAATCAGCCCCAGCATTTT.

J is TRBJ1-5 and V is TRBV18; 7 bases map to TRBD1. Trimming removed 6 bases from V and 8 bases from J; junction bases left unmatched: 7. Germline values: CDR1 KGHSH, CDR2 LQKENI. The CDR3 contains 13 residues. CDR3 sequence: CASSKTGLEPQHF. The CDR3 DNA sequence: TGTGCCAGCTCCAAGACAGGGCTGGAGCCCCAGCATTTT.

The J gene is TRBJ1-2, the V gene TRBV10-3, with 7 nucleotides matching TRBD1. The CDR3 runs to 14 residues. Germline V gene sequence: CDR1 ENHRY, CDR2 SYGVKD. The V and J ends lost 7 bases and 4 bases, in that order; junction bases with no gene match: 9. The CDR3 here is CAITQGDRFYGYTF. In DNA form, the CDR3 reads TGTGCCATCACCCAGGGGGACCGATTCTATGGCTACACCTTC.

The gene calls are TRBV9 and TRBJ2-7; either TRBD1 or TRBD2 may supply D (6 bases each). CDR1 and CDR2 from the germline V gene are SGDLS and YYNGEE. V was shortened by 4 bases and J by 6 bases, with 11 bases between the two germline ends. The CDR3 loop spans 12 amino acids. The CDR3, as DNA: TGTGCCAGCAGCATAGGGGGAGGCGAGCAGTACTTC. It is translated as CASSIGGGEQYF.

The chain uses TRBV4-1 and TRBJ2-7; D gene unclear. Trimming shortened V by 4 bases and J by 0 bases, and 13 bases separated the two germline ends. The CDR3 runs 15 residues. CDR1 MGHRA and CDR2 YSYEKL come from the germline V gene. The DNA of the CDR3 is TGCGCCAGCAGCCGAGGTCCCGGAGACTCCTACGAGCAGTACTTC. It specifies CASSRGPGDSYEQYF.

V gene TRBV9 combines with J gene TRBJ1-1, with D perhaps TRBD1 (6 bases). Germline V lookup: CDR1 SGDLS, CDR2 YYNGEE. This CDR3 spans 14 amino acids. Trimming shortened V by 4 bases and J by 1 base, and 11 bases separated the two germline ends. The DNA of the CDR3 is TGTGCCAGCAGCCCCAGGGGAGAGAACACTGAAGCTTTCTTT. It codes for CASSPRGENTEAFF.

This clone came up once. The chain is built from TRBV5-4 and TRBJ1-4; D perhaps matches TRBD1 (5 bases). This CDR3 contains 15 residues. CDR1 is SGHNT and CDR2 is YYREEE in the germline V gene (reference sequence). The ends were cut back, 3 bases at V and 2 bases at J, with 11 bases in the middle. The CDR3 region has the DNA TGTGCCAGCAGCTCGGGGGGATCGACTAATGAAAAACTGTTTTTT. This gives the protein CASSSGGSTNEKLFF.